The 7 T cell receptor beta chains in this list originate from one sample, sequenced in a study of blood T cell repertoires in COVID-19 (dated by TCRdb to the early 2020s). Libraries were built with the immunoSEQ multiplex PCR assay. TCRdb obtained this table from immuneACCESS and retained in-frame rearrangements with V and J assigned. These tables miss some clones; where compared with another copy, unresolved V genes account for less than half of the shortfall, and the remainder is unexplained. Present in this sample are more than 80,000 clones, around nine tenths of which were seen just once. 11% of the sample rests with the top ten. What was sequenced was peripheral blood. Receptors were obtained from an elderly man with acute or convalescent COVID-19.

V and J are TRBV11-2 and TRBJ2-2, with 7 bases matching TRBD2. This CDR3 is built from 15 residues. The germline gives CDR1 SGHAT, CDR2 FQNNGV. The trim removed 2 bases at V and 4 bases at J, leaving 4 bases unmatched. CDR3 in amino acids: CASSLPGGRTGELFF. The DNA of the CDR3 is TGTGCCAGCAGCTTACCGGGAGGCCGCACCGGGGAGCTGTTTTTT.

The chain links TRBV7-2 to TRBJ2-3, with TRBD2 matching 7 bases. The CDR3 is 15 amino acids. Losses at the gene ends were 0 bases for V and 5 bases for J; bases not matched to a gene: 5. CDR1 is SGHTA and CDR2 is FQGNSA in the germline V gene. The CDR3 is CASSLAGGRIDTQYF. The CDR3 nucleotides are TGTGCCAGCAGCTTAGCGGGGGGGAGGATAGATACGCAGTATTTT.

The CDR3 loop reads CATLPGTVASTEAFF. The CDR3 nucleotides read TGTGCCACCCTCCCCGGAACAGTGGCCAGCACTGAAGCTTTCTTT. V is TRBV2 and J is TRBJ1-1; no reliable D call. Germline V gene data show CDR1 as SNHLY and CDR2 as FYNNEI. The CDR3 covers 15 residues. Trimming removed 10 bases from V and 4 bases from J, with 22 bases in between.

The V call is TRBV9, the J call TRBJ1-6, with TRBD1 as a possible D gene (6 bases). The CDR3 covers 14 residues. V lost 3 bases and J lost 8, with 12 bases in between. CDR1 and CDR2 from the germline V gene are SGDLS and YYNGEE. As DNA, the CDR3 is TGTGCCAGCAGCGCAACAGGGCGGGATTCACCCCTCCACTTT. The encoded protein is CASSATGRDSPLHF.

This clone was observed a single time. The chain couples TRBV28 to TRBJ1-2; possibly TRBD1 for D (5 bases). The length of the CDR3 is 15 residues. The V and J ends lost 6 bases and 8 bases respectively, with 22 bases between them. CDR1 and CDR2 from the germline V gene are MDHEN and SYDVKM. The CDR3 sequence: CASRANKGRSEGYTF. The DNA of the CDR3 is TGTGCCAGCAGGGCCAATAAGGGGCGTTCGGAGGGCTACACCTTC.

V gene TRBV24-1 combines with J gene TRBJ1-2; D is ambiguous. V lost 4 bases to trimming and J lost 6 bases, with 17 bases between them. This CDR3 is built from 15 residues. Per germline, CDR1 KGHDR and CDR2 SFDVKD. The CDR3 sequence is CATSDPKAKAHGYTF. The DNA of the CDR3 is TGTGCCACCAGTGACCCAAAGGCCAAAGCGCATGGCTACACCTTC.

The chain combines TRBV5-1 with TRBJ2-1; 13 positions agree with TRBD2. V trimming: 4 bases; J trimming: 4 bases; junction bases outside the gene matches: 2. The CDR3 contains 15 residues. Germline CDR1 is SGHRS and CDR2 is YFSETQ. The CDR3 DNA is TGCGCCAGCAGCGGACTAGCGGGAGCATACAATGAGCAGTTCTTC. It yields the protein CASSGLAGAYNEQFF.